This TCR beta chain was captured in a study of OX40 agonist ivuxolimab in advanced cancers. Clones were sequenced by immunoSEQ multiplex PCR, and TCRdb holds only the in-frame ones, with some missing. The sample carries approximately 60,000 clones, 84% recorded once. V shed 3 bases and J 7 bases; nucleotides not matched to a gene: 12. CDR3 length equals 16 residues. Germline assignment: CDR1 ENHRY and CDR2 SYGVKD. Overall study findings and caveats: At 0.1 to 3.0 mg/kg, clonal expansion of CD4+ and CD8+ blood T cells had occurred by week 6. Compared with CD4+, CD8+ T cells on average had more expanded clones.

With regard to this clone: As yet, its antigen is unknown.

Autoimmune disease history or systemic immunosuppression meant exclusion. The sequencing used CD4+ or CD8+ T cells sorted from blood, collected in a trial of the OX40 agonist ivuxolimab. This TCR derives from an adult with an advanced solid tumor such as melanoma, head and neck, liver or kidney cancer. V gene TRBV10-3 combines with J gene TRBJ1-2; TRBD1 aligns across 9 bases. CDR3: CAISELPMTGGSGYTF. In DNA form, the CDR3 reads TGTGCCATCAGTGAATTACCCATGACAGGGGGAAGTGGCTACACCTTC.